What follows are 11 T cell receptor beta chains derived from one specimen sequenced in a study of blood T cell repertoires in COVID-19. The protocol was immunoSEQ multiplex PCR, while the TCRdb copy is restricted to in-frame clones and leaves out a portion. The repertoire holds about 88,000 clones, with roughly nine tenths as singletons. Sequenced sample: peripheral blood. The receptors originated from a woman aged 80 or older with active COVID-19.

The rearrangement joins TRBV4-2 to TRBJ2-2; 7 positions match TRBD2. From germline, CDR1 is LGHNA and CDR2 YNFKEQ. V was pared by 6 bases and J by 0 bases, with 7 bases of the junction left unmatched. This CDR3 contains 16 residues. CDR3 DNA sequence: TGTGCCAGCAGGACAGCTAGCGGAGCGAACACCGGGGAGCTGTTTTTT. Translated: CASRTASGANTGELFF.

The gene calls are TRBV28 and TRBJ1-2; D perhaps matches TRBD1 (5 bases). Looked up from germline, CDR1 is MDHEN and CDR2 is SYDVKM. CDR3 length: 12 residues. The V gene lost 11 bases and the J gene lost 6 bases, with 16 bases spanning the gap. The DNA of the CDR3 is TGTGCCTCCTCCGGAGGGGCTGATGGCTACACCTTC. Residues: CASSGGADGYTF.

The V gene is TRBV29-1, the J gene TRBJ2-1, with 7 bases aligning to TRBD1. V lost 6 bases to trimming and J lost 0 bases; unmatched junction nucleotides: 5. Germline loops: CDR1 SQVTM, CDR2 ANQGSEA. This CDR3 is 14 amino acids long. CDR3 residues: CSVKAGGSYNEQFF. The CDR3 DNA reads TGCAGCGTAAAGGCAGGGGGCTCCTACAATGAGCAGTTCTTC.

This chain links TRBV4-3 with TRBJ2-1, with TRBD2 as a possible D gene (6 bases). V gave up 4 bases and J gave up 8 bases, with 18 bases separating them. The CDR3 runs to 15 residues. The germline gives CDR1 LGHNA, CDR2 YSLEER. The CDR3 DNA is TGCGCCAGCAGCCTCACCCTGACGGGGGATGATGAGCAGTTCTTC. This gives the protein CASSLTLTGDDEQFF.

The chain links TRBV28 to TRBJ1-5; the D gene is possibly TRBD1 (6 bases). CDR1 is MDHEN and CDR2 is SYDVKM in the germline V gene. CDR3 length: 16 residues. Trimming took off 6 bases at V and 4 bases at J, with 19 bases between the two ends. The CDR3 sequence is CASSDLTGQTNQPQHF. Written as DNA, the CDR3 is TGTGCCAGCAGCGACTTGACAGGCCAAACTAATCAGCCCCAGCATTTT.

The chain joins TRBV9 to TRBJ2-1, with 9 bases fitting TRBD2. This CDR3 spans 16 amino acids. Trimming at V came to 4 bases and at J to 8 bases, leaving 13 bases not matched to a gene. Per the germline V gene, CDR1 is SGDLS and CDR2 is YYNGEE. The CDR3 sequence is CASSPTPWGGRDEQFF. In DNA, the CDR3 is TGTGCCAGCAGCCCCACCCCTTGGGGCGGGAGGGATGAGCAGTTCTTC.

The chain links TRBV5-1 to TRBJ2-7, with 9 bases fitting TRBD1. V was clipped by 4 bases and J by 6 bases; unmatched bases: 14. Looked up from germline, CDR1 is SGHRS and CDR2 is YFSETQ. The CDR3 loop spans 16 amino acids. CDR3 residues: CASSPTGGNSVGEQYF. The CDR3 DNA reads TGCGCCAGCAGCCCGACAGGGGGTAATTCGGTAGGCGAGCAGTACTTC. The entire variable domain, with the rest obtained from reference TRBV5-1 and TRBJ2-7, is as follows: KAGVTQTPRYLIKTRGQQVTLSCSPISGHRSVSWYQQTPGQGLQFLFEYFSETQRNKGNFPGRFSGRQFSNSRSEMNVSTLELGDSALYLCASSPTGGNSVGEQYFGPGTRLTVT.

The genes are TRBV7-9 and TRBJ2-1, with unresolved D. From germline, CDR1 is SEHNR and CDR2 FQNEAQ (reference sequence). This CDR3 contains 13 residues. Trimming pared 1 base from V and 12 bases from J, leaving 13 bases between. The CDR3 region is CASSLVQDTGQFF. The CDR3 region has the DNA TGTGCCAGCAGCTTAGTCCAGGATACTGGGCAGTTCTTC.

This clone was seen only once. The chain recombines TRBV6-5 with TRBJ2-2; TRBD2 matches at 7 bases. Germline CDR1 and CDR2: MNHEY and SVGAGI. The CDR3 spans 13 residues. With V trimmed by 8 bases and J by 2 bases, 2 bases remained unmatched. CDR3 in amino acids: CASGGGNTGELFF. DNA for the CDR3: TGTGCCAGCGGGGGGGGAAACACCGGGGAGCTGTTTTTT.

The V and J genes are TRBV28 and TRBJ2-2; 7 bases are shared with TRBD1. Germline V lookup: CDR1 MDHEN, CDR2 SYDVKM. CDR3 length: 15 residues. Trimming took 6 bases from V and 0 from J; bases not matched to a gene: 4. The DNA for the CDR3 is TGTGCCAGCAGAGTGGGGACAGCGAACACCGGGGAGCTGTTTTTT. Protein product: CASRVGTANTGELFF.

The J gene is TRBJ2-7, the V gene TRBV11-2, with 7 positions matching TRBD2. V shed 0 bases, J shed 3 bases, and the junction held 5 bases outside the gene matches. Germline CDR1 is SGHAT and CDR2 is FQNNGV. The CDR3 covers 15 residues. The CDR3 DNA reads TGTGCCAGCAGCTTAGAACCGGGAGGACTCTACGAGCAGTACTTC. Protein: CASSLEPGGLYEQYF.